Shown below are 25 T cell receptor beta chains from a single sample sequenced in a study of cytomegalovirus exposure and HLA in healthy donors. In the PCR, 60 Vbeta and 13 Jbeta primers were used. Clones were read by immunoSEQ multiplex PCR, and TCRdb kept only the in-frame ones, dropping some. The data contain 150,000 to 200,000 clones, under 85% of them singletons. Sequencing was done on a sample of PBMCs. The receptor source for this set is a young woman in good health and CMV-seronegative.

The chain employs TRBV18 and TRBJ2-5, with 11 bases aligning to TRBD1. Germline CDR1 reads KGHSH; CDR2 reads LQKENI. J gave up 4 bases and V 5 bases, and 3 bases lay outside the gene matches. CDR3 size: 14 residues. The CDR3 region is CASSSGTGGETQYF. Here the CDR3 DNA reads TGTGCCAGCTCATCCGGGACAGGGGGAGAGACCCAGTACTTC.

This clone was counted only a few times. The chain is built from TRBV9 and TRBJ2-1, with TRBD2 matching 13 bases. This CDR3 has 19 residues. The germline V gene encodes CDR1 SGDLS and CDR2 YYNGEE. V shed 3 bases and J 0 bases; nucleotides not matched to a gene: 9. CDR3 amino acids: CASSARLAGGPSSYNEQFF. The CDR3 nucleotides read TGTGCCAGCAGCGCCCGACTAGCGGGGGGCCCCAGCTCCTACAATGAGCAGTTCTTC.

The chain joins TRBV30 to TRBJ2-3; 9 nucleotides line up with TRBD1. CDR1 is GTSNPN and CDR2 is SVGIG in the germline V gene (reference sequence). V lost 5 bases and J lost 2; bases outside the gene matches: 8. This CDR3 comprises 15 residues. The CDR3 sequence: CAWGGTGRITDTQYF. CDR3 DNA sequence: TGTGCCTGGGGCGGGACAGGGCGGATCACAGATACGCAGTATTTT.

The chain has TRBV11-2 and TRBJ2-2; 8 positions agree with TRBD2. The CDR3 has 15 residues. Per the germline V gene, CDR1 is SGHAT and CDR2 is FQNNGV. With V trimmed by 2 bases and J by 6 bases, 5 bases remained unmatched. The CDR3 here is CASSLRSGGAGELFF. Written as DNA, the CDR3 is TGTGCCAGCAGCTTACGCTCCGGGGGGGCCGGGGAGCTGTTTTTT.

The J gene is TRBJ1-5, the V gene TRBV28; 7 nucleotides align to TRBD1. CDR3 length equals 15 residues. Germline values: CDR1 MDHEN, CDR2 SYDVKM. V trimming: 7 bases; J trimming: 3 bases; junction bases outside the gene matches: 9. Here the CDR3 DNA reads TGTGCCAGCATTCCCCGGGACAGATACAATCAGCCCCAGCATTTT. It yields the protein CASIPRDRYNQPQHF.

The chain has TRBV5-1 and TRBJ2-5; D gene unclear. The germline gives CDR1 SGHRS, CDR2 YFSETQ. The CDR3 length is 13 residues. Trimming took off 0 bases at V and 7 bases at J, with 10 bases between the two ends. DNA for the CDR3: TGCGCCAGCAGCTTGGGTAGTTCGGGGACCCAGTACTTC. Protein product: CASSLGSSGTQYF.

V is TRBV6-6 and J is TRBJ1-3; 7 bases align to TRBD1. Germline V gene data show CDR1 as MNHNY and CDR2 as SVGAGI (reference sequence). CDR3 size: 14 residues. Trimming took 5 bases from V and 10 from J; bases not matched to a gene: 11. The CDR3 sequence: CASSRGQDRRTIYF. CDR3 in DNA: TGTGCCAGCAGTAGAGGACAGGACCGGAGAACCATATATTTT.

The genes are TRBV6-1 and TRBJ2-7, with TRBD1 matching 7 bases. Looked up from germline, CDR1 is MNHNS and CDR2 is SASEGT. Trimming at V came to 0 bases and at J to 2 bases, leaving 10 bases not matched to a gene. CDR3 length: 17 residues. CDR3 sequence: CASSEAPDRALAYEQYF. CDR3 bases: TGTGCCAGCAGTGAAGCCCCAGACAGGGCCCTTGCCTACGAGCAGTACTTC.

This clone appeared once. In DNA, the CDR3 is TGTGCCACAGGGGGTCGGGATTCACCCCTCCACTTT. Translating gives CATGGRDSPLHF. J is TRBJ1-6 and V is TRBV2, with TRBD1 matching over 7 bases. From germline, CDR1 is SNHLY and CDR2 FYNNEI. The CDR3 loop spans 12 amino acids. J lost 8 bases, V lost 10 bases, and 5 bases had no gene match.

The genes are TRBV6-6 and TRBJ1-1; TRBD1 aligns across 9 bases. V lost 6 bases to trimming and J lost 0 bases; unmatched junction nucleotides: 8. Germline CDR1 reads MNHNY; CDR2 reads SVGAGI (reference sequence). The CDR3 is 16 residues long. The CDR3 nucleotides are TGTGCCAGCAGCCCAAGACAGGGGGGTTTGAACACTGAAGCTTTCTTT. It yields the protein CASSPRQGGLNTEAFF.

The gene calls are TRBV5-1 and TRBJ2-7, with TRBD1 matching over 7 bases. J lost 2 bases, V lost 3 bases, and 5 bases had no gene match. The CDR3 has 14 residues. Germline V gene lookup returns CDR1 SGHRS and CDR2 YFSETQ. Written as DNA, the CDR3 is TGCGCCAGCAGCTCGGACAGGTTCCCCTACGAGCAGTACTTC. As protein: CASSSDRFPYEQYF. The full variable domain, completed using reference TRBV5-1 and TRBJ2-7, is KAGVTQTPRYLIKTRGQQVTLSCSPISGHRSVSWYQQTPGQGLQFLFEYFSETQRNKGNFPGRFSGRQFSNSRSEMNVSTLELGDSALYLCASSSDRFPYEQYFGPGTRLTVT.

The chain uses TRBV19 and TRBJ1-2; D is possibly TRBD1 (6 bases). Per germline, CDR1 LNHDA and CDR2 SQIVND (reference sequence). The V gene lost 7 bases and the J gene lost 2 bases, with 20 bases spanning the gap. CDR3 length: 16 residues. CDR3 region: CASTPPGRQGNYGYTF. CDR3 bases: TGTGCCAGTACTCCCCCCGGGCGGCAGGGGAACTATGGCTACACCTTC.

The CDR3 protein is CASTPEYPPYGYTF. In DNA, the CDR3 is TGTGCCAGCACGCCCGAGTATCCACCTTATGGCTACACCTTC. V is TRBV19 and J is TRBJ1-2; D is unclear. The CDR3 covers 14 residues. Per the germline V gene, CDR1 is LNHDA and CDR2 is SQIVND (reference sequence). Trimming removed 9 bases at V and 5 bases at J, with 19 bases between.

This clone was observed a handful of times. This chain connects TRBV6-1 to TRBJ2-3; TRBD2 aligns across 10 bases. The germline V gene has CDR1 MNHNS and CDR2 SASEGT. The junction had 6 bases not matched to a gene; V was cut back by 1 base and J by 2 bases. The CDR3 extends over 17 amino acids. The CDR3 sequence: CASSEVTSGYYTDTQYF. Here the CDR3 DNA reads TGTGCCAGCAGTGAAGTGACTAGCGGGTATTACACAGATACGCAGTATTTT.

This rearrangement joins TRBV19 to TRBJ2-1; D perhaps matches TRBD2 (7 bases). The CDR3 spans 14 residues. CDR1 and CDR2 (germline): LNHDA, SQIVND (reference sequence). Trimming removed 8 bases from V and 0 bases from J, with 11 bases in between. The CDR3 here is CASVAGASYNEQFF. CDR3 sequence (DNA): TGTGCCAGTGTGGCGGGGGCCTCCTACAATGAGCAGTTCTTC.

This sequence joins TRBV5-4 and TRBJ1-3; 7 nucleotides line up with TRBD1. The V and J ends lost 2 bases and 2 bases, in that order; junction bases with no gene match: 10. This CDR3 spans 17 amino acids. Germline values: CDR1 SGHNT, CDR2 YYREEE (reference sequence). Here the CDR3 reads CASSFGGGGTAGNTIYF. CDR3 in DNA: TGTGCCAGCAGCTTTGGGGGCGGGGGGACAGCTGGAAACACCATATATTTT.

The chain employs TRBV7-3 and TRBJ2-3; no clear D gene. Germline values: CDR1 SGHTA, CDR2 FQGTGA. Trimming pared 2 bases from V and 2 bases from J, leaving 8 bases between. The CDR3 contains 14 residues. CDR3 loop: CASSLLSSTDTQYF. The DNA of the CDR3 is TGTGCCAGCAGCTTATTAAGCTCCACAGATACGCAGTATTTT.

The chain has TRBV15 and TRBJ2-6; D ambiguous. Trimming took 0 bases from V and 6 from J, leaving 3 bases between them. This CDR3 is built from 13 residues. The germline CDR1 and CDR2 sequences are LNHNV and YYDKDF (reference sequence). The CDR3 loop is CATSRDKANVLTF. In nucleotides, the CDR3 is TGTGCCACCAGCAGAGACAAGGCCAACGTCCTGACTTTC.

Only a few counts were recorded for this clone. The J gene is TRBJ2-2, the V gene TRBV7-6; D unresolved. The CDR3 has 15 amino acids. Germline CDR1 is SGHVS and CDR2 is FNYEAQ. V shed 3 bases and J shed 5 bases, with 13 bases lying between them. CDR3 DNA: TGTGCCAGCAGCTTCATGGTCGGTGTAACCGGGGAGCTGTTTTTT. This codes for CASSFMVGVTGELFF.

The CDR3 here is CASSQVGAGGTDTQYF. The CDR3 bases are TGTGCCAGCAGCCAGGTAGGGGCGGGGGGCACAGATACGCAGTATTTT. The chain has TRBV4-2 and TRBJ2-3; 7 positions match TRBD2. The J segment lost 1 base and the V segment lost 3 bases, leaving 7 bases of the junction unmatched. Germline CDR1 is LGHNA and CDR2 is YNFKEQ. The CDR3 loop spans 16 amino acids.

The CDR3 protein is CASKEGWDSTSYTF. As DNA, the CDR3 is TGTGCCAGCAAAGAGGGGTGGGACAGTACCAGCTACACCTTC. This chain uses TRBV2 with TRBJ1-2, with 7 positions matching TRBD1. V gave up 7 bases and J gave up 9 bases; unmatched junction bases: 14. Germline V gene sequence: CDR1 SNHLY, CDR2 FYNNEI. The CDR3 is made up of 14 amino acids.

This chain joins TRBV18 and TRBJ1-1; 10 bases match TRBD1. The CDR3 length is 15 residues. Per germline, CDR1 KGHSH and CDR2 LQKENI. V lost 3 bases to trimming and J lost 4 bases; unmatched junction nucleotides: 5. CDR3 bases: TGTGCCAGCTCACCTGGGACAGGGGCTTTCACTGAAGCTTTCTTT. Amino acid sequence: CASSPGTGAFTEAFF.

The V call is TRBV10-3, the J call TRBJ1-2; 7 bases are a match to TRBD1. The germline CDR1 and CDR2 sequences are ENHRY and SYGVKD. With 0 bases clipped from V and 8 bases from J, the junction kept 3 bases outside the gene matches. CDR3 length equals 13 residues. CDR3 amino acids: CAISESTGLGYTF. CDR3 DNA: TGTGCCATCAGTGAGTCGACAGGGTTGGGCTACACCTTC.

The chain couples TRBV19 to TRBJ2-7; the D gene is possibly TRBD1 (6 bases). The CDR3 totals 15 residues. V lost 2 bases, J lost 3 bases, and 14 bases lay in between. CDR1 LNHDA and CDR2 SQIVND come from the germline V gene (reference sequence). The CDR3 sequence: CASSILTGSSYEQYF. The CDR3 DNA follows: TGTGCCAGTAGTATATTAACAGGGAGTAGCTACGAGCAGTACTTC.

The V gene is TRBV5-1, the J gene TRBJ2-4; D ambiguous. Trimming removed 5 bases at V and 6 bases at J, with 12 bases between. This CDR3 contains 13 residues. Germline V lookup: CDR1 SGHRS, CDR2 YFSETQ. The CDR3 DNA reads TGCGCCAGCAGGCTTAGCTACGGAAACATTCAGTACTTC. Encoded protein: CASRLSYGNIQYF.